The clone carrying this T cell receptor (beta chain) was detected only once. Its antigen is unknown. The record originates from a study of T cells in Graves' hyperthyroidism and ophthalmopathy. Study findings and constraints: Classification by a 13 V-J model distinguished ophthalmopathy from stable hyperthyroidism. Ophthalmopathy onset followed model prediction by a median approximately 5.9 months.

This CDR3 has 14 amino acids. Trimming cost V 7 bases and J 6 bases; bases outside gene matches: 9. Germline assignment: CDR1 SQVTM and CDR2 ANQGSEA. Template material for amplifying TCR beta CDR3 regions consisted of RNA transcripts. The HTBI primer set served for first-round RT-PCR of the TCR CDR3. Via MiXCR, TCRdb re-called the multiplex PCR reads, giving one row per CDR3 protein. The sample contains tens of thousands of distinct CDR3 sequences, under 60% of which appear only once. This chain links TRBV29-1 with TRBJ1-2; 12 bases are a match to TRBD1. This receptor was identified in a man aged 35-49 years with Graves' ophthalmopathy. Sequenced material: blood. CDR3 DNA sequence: TGCAGCGCCTCCGGGACAGGGGGCTCCGATGGCTACACCTTC. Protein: CSASGTGGSDGYTF.